One sample yielded the 26 T cell receptor beta chains listed below, sequenced in a study of glioma-infiltrating T cells. TCR alpha and beta CDR3 regions were amplified from RNA using iRepertoire nested multiplex PCR. TCRdb ran MiXCR on the multiplex PCR reads and lists one entry per CDR3 protein. There are about 380,000 distinct CDR3 sequences in the sample; roughly two fifths occur only once, and more than 10% lies in the top ten. The source material was glioma tissue, nonneoplastic brain tissue, or PBMCs (not recorded which). All receptors come from a human donor with low-grade glioma or glioblastoma, undergoing nonglioma brain surgery, or in good health (not recorded which).

V usage is TRBV6-1 and J usage is TRBJ1-3, with a tentative D call TRBD1 (5 bases). Trimming pared 6 bases from V and 1 base from J, leaving 13 bases between. The CDR3 spans 15 residues. In germline, CDR1 is MNHNS, CDR2 SASEGT. This CDR3 is CASSQDSLSGNTIYF. The CDR3, as DNA: TGTGCCAGCAGCCAAGACAGTTTGTCTGGAAACACCATATATTTT.

In DNA form, the CDR3 reads TGCAGTGCTCGCCTCTCCGGAGGGGAAAATCTATGGGAAGAGCAGTACTTC. This translates into CSARLSGGENLWEEQYF. The rearrangement joins TRBV20-1 to TRBJ2-7; D might be TRBD2 (6 bases). The germline V and J ends were trimmed by 5 bases and 7 bases, with 30 bases remaining between them. The germline gives CDR1 DFQATT, CDR2 SNEGSKA (reference sequence). This CDR3 has 17 amino acids.

The chain has TRBV28 and TRBJ2-7; D might be TRBD2 (5 bases). The CDR3 sequence is 14 residues long. Per the germline V gene, CDR1 is MDHEN and CDR2 is SYDVKM. V dropped 7 bases and J dropped 2 bases, with 15 bases sitting between them. The CDR3 sequence is CASNRRGYPYEQYF. The CDR3 DNA sequence: TGTGCCAGCAATCGTCGGGGATATCCCTACGAGCAGTACTTC.

The rearrangement links TRBV6-5 to TRBJ1-1; D is undetermined. V was pared by 4 bases and J by 1 base, with 7 bases between. Germline assignment: CDR1 MNHEY and CDR2 SVGAGI. The CDR3 totals 13 residues. Here the CDR3 reads CASSWVGNTEAFF. As DNA, the CDR3 is TGTGCCAGCAGTTGGGTAGGGAACACTGAAGCTTTCTTT.

This chain uses TRBV7-9 with TRBJ2-3; 12 bases are a match to TRBD2. There are 16 residues in the CDR3. V lost 1 base and J lost 4; bases outside the gene matches: 3. Germline V gene lookup returns CDR1 SEHNR and CDR2 FQNEAQ (reference sequence). CDR3 in amino acids: CASSLDLAGGPDTQYF. The CDR3 coding sequence is TGTGCCAGCAGCTTAGATCTAGCGGGAGGGCCAGATACGCAGTATTTT.

As to this clonotype: This may stem from a read error, because a much larger clone lies one nucleotide away. This chain joins TRBV7-2 and TRBJ1-5; D not certain. This CDR3 has 16 residues. Germline lookup yields CDR1 SGHTA and CDR2 FQGNSA. CDR3 nucleotide sequence: TGTGCCAGCAGCTTATCGGGCGGTAGGAGCAATCAGCACCAGCATTTT. Its protein product is CASSLSGGRSNQHQHF.

V and J are TRBV4-1 and TRBJ2-7; 7 bases line up with TRBD1. The CDR3 covers 16 residues. CDR1 is MGHRA, CDR2 YSYEKL, per germline. V trimming: 1 base; J trimming: 5 bases; junction bases outside the gene matches: 11. CDR3 in DNA: TGCGCCAGCAGCCAAGGGCTCGGGACAGACCACCACGAGCAGTACTTC. Its translation: CASSQGLGTDHHEQYF.

Concerning this clonotype: A much larger clone sits a single nucleotide away, making a read error possible. The rearrangement links TRBV7-9 to TRBJ2-5; no definite D call. Trimming took off 6 bases at V and 2 bases at J, with 7 bases between the two ends. Looked up from germline, CDR1 is SEHNR and CDR2 is FQNEAQ (reference sequence). The CDR3 extends over 12 amino acids. The CDR3 DNA reads TGTGCCAGCAGGGAGACTCAAGAGACCCAGTACTTC. Its protein product is CASRETQETQYF.

In this sample, this clonotype turned up a few times. A read error may explain this, as a much larger clone is one base away. The chain joins TRBV6-6 to TRBJ2-7, with 7 positions matching TRBD1. Germline values: CDR1 MNHNY, CDR2 SVGAGI (reference sequence). The CDR3 length is 13 residues. V shed 5 bases and J 1 base; nucleotides not matched to a gene: 2. CDR3 protein: CASSQGQSYEQYF. DNA of the CDR3: TGTGCCAGCAGTCAGGGACAGTCCTACGAGCAGTACTTC.

This clonotype has just a few counts. This chain connects TRBV28 to TRBJ2-3; TRBD2 is a possible D gene (5 bases). The CDR3 consists of 16 residues. The germline gives CDR1 MDHEN, CDR2 SYDVKM. The V end lost 7 bases, the J end lost 2 bases, and 19 bases lay between the germline ends. The CDR3 is CASKPRAIELTDTQYF. CDR3 in DNA: TGTGCCAGCAAACCGCGGGCGATCGAACTCACAGATACGCAGTATTTT.

This clonotype has only a few counts. This sequence joins TRBV20-1 and TRBJ2-3; TRBD2 agrees at 10 bases. Germline assignment: CDR1 DFQATT and CDR2 SNEGSKA (reference sequence). The V gene end was trimmed by 0 bases and the J gene end by 0 bases; junction bases not matched to a gene: 12. The CDR3 consists of 19 residues. CDR3 nucleotide sequence: TGCAGTGCTAGAGAAGTTAAACTAGCGGGGAAGCTTAGCACAGATACGCAGTATTTT. Its translation is CSAREVKLAGKLSTDTQYF.

This clonotype was observed a handful of times. V usage is TRBV3-1 and J usage is TRBJ2-5; no firm D call. Trimming took 0 bases from V and 6 from J, leaving 5 bases between them. Looked up from germline, CDR1 is LGHDT and CDR2 is YNNKEL (reference sequence). This CDR3 is 12 amino acids long. The CDR3 bases are TGTGCCAGCAGCCAAGATAGACAGACCCAGTACTTC. The encoded protein is CASSQDRQTQYF.

This clonotype was found a few times. The chain recombines TRBV15 with TRBJ2-7; TRBD1 might be the D (6 bases). This CDR3 spans 15 amino acids. Looked up from germline, CDR1 is LNHNV and CDR2 is YYDKDF (reference sequence). The ends were cut back, 2 bases at V and 1 base at J, with 12 bases in the middle. CDR3 nucleotide sequence: TGTGCCACCAGCAGAATAGGGGGAGCTTCCTACGAGCAGTACTTC. Its protein product is CATSRIGGASYEQYF.

Comments on this clonotype: A much larger clone lies a single base off, so this may be a read error. This chain connects TRBV6-1 to TRBJ2-7; no clear D gene. V lost 1 base, J lost 11 bases, and 12 bases lay in between. The length of the CDR3 is 12 residues. Looked up from germline, CDR1 is MNHNS and CDR2 is SASEGT. This CDR3 reads CASSEGRLREYF. The CDR3 region has the DNA TGTGCCAGCAGTGAAGGCCGGTTACGCGAGTACTTC.

This chain joins TRBV28 and TRBJ2-2, with 8 bases that match TRBD2. Unmatched junction bases numbered 10, after V lost 6 bases and J lost 1 base. The CDR3 is 17 amino acids. Germline CDR1 MDHEN, CDR2 SYDVKM. CDR3 amino acids: CASRPGGGPRNTGELFF. CDR3 nucleotides: TGTGCCAGCAGACCGGGGGGGGGGCCAAGGAACACCGGGGAGCTGTTTTTT.

To note about this clonotype: Since a much larger clone is just one base distant, this may be a read error. The chain recombines TRBV27 with TRBJ2-3; D remains ambiguous. Near its end, the DNA agrees better with TRBJ1-5, so the J call may be wrong. The germline V gene encodes CDR1 MNHEY and CDR2 SMNVEV (reference sequence). This CDR3 region has 16 residues. CDR3 in amino acids: CASTPSGLKRTDTQHF. CDR3 DNA sequence: TGTGCCAGCACCCCTAGCGGCTTGAAACGCACAGATACGCAGCATTTT.

CDR3 in amino acids: CASSLWTVNTGELFF. CDR3 DNA: TGTGCCAGCAGTTTATGGACAGTAAACACCGGGGAGCTGTTTTTT. This chain connects TRBV28 to TRBJ2-2; D perhaps matches TRBD1 (5 bases). CDR1 and CDR2 (germline): MDHEN, SYDVKM. The CDR3 length is 15 residues. Trimming shortened V by 0 bases and J by 2 bases, and 7 bases separated the two germline ends. The full variable domain, its missing parts supplied by reference TRBV28 and TRBJ2-2, is DVKVTQSSRYLVKRTGEKVFLECVQDMDHENMFWYRQDPGLGLRLIYFSYDVKMKEKGDIPEGYSVSREKKERFSLILESASTNQTSMYLCASSLWTVNTGELFFGEGSRLTVL.

The rearrangement joins TRBV29-1 to TRBJ1-4; D not resolved. The germline gives CDR1 SQVTM, CDR2 ANQGSEA. Trimming removed 3 bases at V and 6 bases at J, with 23 bases between. The CDR3 spans 17 residues. CDR3 loop: CSVDPSGAWQEDEKLFF. The CDR3 bases are TGCAGCGTTGACCCGTCCGGTGCCTGGCAGGAGGATGAAAAACTGTTTTTT.

This clonotype was observed many times. The CDR3 region is CASSPDSRWNYGYTF. The DNA for the CDR3 is TGTGCCAGCAGCCCTGACAGTCGGTGGAACTATGGCTACACCTTC. V usage is TRBV27 and J usage is TRBJ1-2, with a weak D call TRBD1 (5 bases). The CDR3 has 15 amino acids. V lost 6 bases to trimming and J lost 2 bases, with 16 bases between them. CDR1 and CDR2 from the germline V gene are MNHEY and SMNVEV (reference sequence).

The V gene is TRBV6-1, the J gene TRBJ2-5; the D is unclear. The germline gives CDR1 MNHNS, CDR2 SASEGT. CDR3 size: 15 residues. The germline V and J ends were trimmed by 1 base and 4 bases, with 13 bases remaining between them. CDR3 sequence: CASSEGFSQRETQYF. The CDR3 region has the DNA TGTGCCAGCAGTGAAGGGTTTTCCCAACGAGAGACCCAGTACTTC.

The chain employs TRBV25-1 and TRBJ1-5, with D uncertain. The V gene's germline CDR1 is MGHDK and CDR2 SYGVNS. The CDR3 is 13 amino acids. The V gene lost 8 bases and the J gene lost 6 bases, with 14 bases spanning the gap. The CDR3 reads CASGLDGTQPQHF. CDR3 nucleotides: TGTGCCAGCGGTTTAGACGGTACTCAGCCCCAGCATTTT.

Many counts were recorded for this clonotype. The gene calls are TRBV19 and TRBJ2-7; D possibly corresponds to TRBD2 (5 bases). This CDR3 has 13 residues. V was pared by 2 bases and J by 6 bases, with 11 bases between. Germline V gene sequence: CDR1 LNHDA, CDR2 SQIVND (reference sequence). CDR3 bases: TGTGCCAGTAGTATATATCCCGAGGGCGAGCAGTACTTC. This codes for CASSIYPEGEQYF.

About this clonotype itself: The missing conserved phenylalanine or tryptophan at the end of this CDR3 makes a read error likely. The J gene is TRBJ2-3, the V gene TRBV6-5; D gene uncertain. V was pared by 3 bases and J by 2 bases, with 12 bases between. Germline CDR1 reads MNHEY; CDR2 reads SVGAGI. This CDR3 contains 15 residues. The DNA for the CDR3 is TGTGCCAGCAGTTATCAAGTAGCAGCCACAGATACGCAGTATTAT. Its translation: CASSYQVAATDTQYY.

The chain is built from TRBV20-1 and TRBJ1-2; D is possibly TRBD1 (5 bases). V was pared by 6 bases and J by 2 bases, with 13 bases between. The CDR3 length is 13 residues. The germline gives CDR1 DFQATT, CDR2 SNEGSKA (reference sequence). CDR3 nucleotide sequence: TGCAGTGCCGGTGGGGGGAGGAACTATGGCTACACCTTC. It yields the protein CSAGGGRNYGYTF.

This clonotype was observed at least ten times. The chain has TRBV15 and TRBJ2-3; 8 nucleotides agree with TRBD2. The CDR3 runs 15 residues. The ends lost 4 bases at V and 3 bases at J; junction bases unmatched: 6. CDR1 is LNHNV, CDR2 YYDKDF, per germline (reference sequence). In nucleotides, the CDR3 is TGTGCCACCAGCAAACTACTAGCGGAAACAGATACGCAGTATTTT. Its protein product is CATSKLLAETDTQYF.

The chain combines TRBV29-1 with TRBJ2-5; 7 bases align to TRBD1. Trimming took 2 bases from V and 3 from J; bases not matched to a gene: 3. The CDR3 contains 13 residues. CDR1 and CDR2 (germline): SQVTM, ANQGSEA. CDR3 in amino acids: CSVEPQGKETQYF. CDR3 coding DNA: TGCAGCGTTGAACCACAGGGGAAAGAGACCCAGTACTTC.